The 6 T cell receptor beta chains reported below all come from one sample, sequenced in a study of beta chain features in type 1 diabetes. Every isolated RNA sample was fully reverse transcribed, so sequencing captured expressed TCRB transcripts. Using immunoSEQ multiplex PCR, the repertoire was profiled, and TCRdb retains in-frame clones only, with some absent. The sample records some 360,000 clones, about 20% being singletons. The material sequenced was naive CD4+ T cells from blood. The source is a woman under 30 in good health.

This clone was counted only a few times. This chain uses TRBV6-6 with TRBJ1-2; a possible D gene is TRBD1 (5 bases). The CDR3 spans 13 residues. The V end lost 8 bases, the J end lost 4 bases, and 14 bases lay between the germline ends. The germline CDR1 and CDR2 sequences are MNHNY and SVGAGI (reference sequence). The CDR3 sequence: CASVVDTVYGYTF. Written as DNA, the CDR3 is TGTGCCAGCGTTGTGGACACTGTCTATGGCTACACCTTC.

The chain links TRBV5-1 to TRBJ2-1; 9 positions agree with TRBD1. V lost 4 bases and J lost 7; bases outside the gene matches: 9. CDR3 length: 15 amino acids. Looked up from germline, CDR1 is SGHRS and CDR2 is YFSETQ. This CDR3 is CASSPGTGLWNEQFF. For the CDR3, the DNA is TGCGCCAGCAGCCCAGGGACAGGGCTTTGGAATGAGCAGTTCTTC.

The rearrangement uses TRBV5-1 and TRBJ2-5; 9 bases align to TRBD1. V gave up 1 base and J gave up 5 bases; unmatched junction bases: 12. The germline V gene encodes CDR1 SGHRS and CDR2 YFSETQ. The CDR3 is made up of 17 amino acids. CDR3 loop: CASSLLRGDRVDETQYF. CDR3 DNA sequence: TGCGCCAGCAGCTTGTTACGGGGGGACAGGGTGGACGAGACCCAGTACTTC.

This clone has just a few counts. The chain links TRBV30 to TRBJ2-1; TRBD2 matches 7 bases. The length of the CDR3 is 15 residues. Looked up from germline, CDR1 is GTSNPN and CDR2 is SVGIG (reference sequence). V was clipped by 2 bases and J by 4 bases; unmatched bases: 8. CDR3 sequence: CAWSYGGYQYNEQFF. CDR3 bases: TGTGCCTGGAGTTACGGGGGGTACCAGTACAATGAGCAGTTCTTC.

The V gene is TRBV21-1, the J gene TRBJ2-5; the table names TRBD1, a call not compared with the DNA. TRBV21-1 is deemed a pseudogene. This CDR3 is built from 13 residues. The CDR3 loop is CASSDSGEETQYF. CDR3 bases: TGTGCCAGCAGCGATTCAGGGGAAGAGACCCAGTACTTC.

The V call is TRBV30, the J call TRBJ1-2; 9 bases match TRBD1. Germline CDR1 is GTSNPN and CDR2 is SVGIG (reference sequence). V lost 0 bases, J lost 2 bases, and 4 bases stayed unmatched. This CDR3 region has 15 residues. The CDR3 protein is CAWSVPGQGNYGYTF. The DNA for the CDR3 is TGTGCCTGGAGTGTACCGGGACAGGGAAACTATGGCTACACCTTC.